This T cell receptor (beta chain) was profiled in a study of CD8 T cells in Susac syndrome (dated by TCRdb to the late 2010s). Some background on the complete study: Among the sequenced Susac syndrome patients, more than five had clinically active disease and eight were in clinical remission. At blood withdrawal, Susac syndrome patients were therapy-naive, treated with corticosteroids (with IVIg additionally given to some), or treated with IVIg alone. Repertoire sequencing was used to test whether CD8+ T cell activation and differentiation in Susac syndrome was antigen driven. What the research found in general, with its limitations: The number of individuals in the TCR sequencing and HLA analysis was recognized as being relatively small. In the CD4+ T cell repertoire of Susac syndrome patients, clonal expansion was not detected.

High-throughput TCR beta sequencing profiled peripheral blood CD8+ and CD4+ T cells from healthy donors, Susac syndrome patients and multiple sclerosis patients. Susac syndrome patients met recently defined diagnostic criteria for definite or probable disease. CD8+ TEMRA cells were enriched by FACS, while bulk CD8+ and CD4+ T cells were purified by magnetic negative isolation. Blood was collected in EDTA tubes and processed within 24 hours, with PBMCs isolated through density gradient centrifugation. PBMCs intended for TCR sequencing were frozen in liquid nitrogen and were later thawed in a 37 degrees C water bath. The sorted or isolated CD4+, CD8+ and CD8+ TEMRA cells reached a purity of at least 90%. As concerns this clonotype: Its binding antigen is unknown. No clone much larger than this one lies a single base away; base qualities are absent.

RNA was extracted with the RNeasy kit and about 0.5 to 1 ug was reverse transcribed using random hexamers. The immunoSEQ multiplex PCR assay, covering 54 Vbeta and 13 Jbeta segments, was used to amplify TCR beta CDR3 regions. To correct PCR amplification bias, a synthetic template baseline was used for both primer optimization and computational correction. Turning to the authors' computational methods: Only productive sequences were kept, with reads annotated to V, D and J genes according to IMGT and analyzed in immunoSEQ Analyzer. Clonality was computed as one minus Shannon entropy normalized by log2 of the number of productive unique sequences. For each patient and control, public and private clones were evaluated within the 100 most prevalent clones. Clones were defined as Susac-specific if absent from the healthy and MS cohorts, from 1052 published viral clones and from other ImmuneACCESS disease sequences. TCRdb took the public reads, trimmed them with fastp at Q25, ran MiXCR for clone calling and kept in-frame beta chains. Entries are consolidated by CDR3 protein sequence, retaining the most common genes and DNA. These V and J calls originate from TCRdb's pipeline instead of the authors' own analysis. This sample gives some 180,000 distinct CDR3 sequences in total; 85% to 95% of them show up just once. Of the sample, 0.099% is held by the ten largest clones.

Inclusive of the bounding cysteine and phenylalanine, the CDR3 is 15 residues long. The only DNA kept is the CDR3, 45 bases in frame from the first base. The junction shows trimming of 6 bases on V and 6 bases on J, plus 21 bases between the germline ends. CDR1 and CDR2 were assigned from the germline V gene (reference sequence) as DFQATT and SNEGSKA. Sequenced: CD4+ T cells from PBMCs. The sequence came from a human donor with Susac syndrome. The chain employs TRBV20-1 and TRBJ2-1; a tentative D call is TRBD1 (6 bases match). CDR3 region: CSASRGGPWANEQFF. The DNA sequence is as follows: TGCAGTGCATCTCGAGGGGGTCCCTGGGCCAATGAGCAGTTCTTC.